These 4 T cell receptor beta chains share one sample of origin, sequenced in a study of CD8 T cells in ankylosing spondylitis. Each CDR3 protein is one row after TCRdb ran MiXCR on the 5' RACE reads. The table records 200,000 to 250,000 distinct CDR3 sequences, roughly a tenth of them present only once. Input material: blood, either unsorted or a sorted T cell fraction (not recorded which). Receptors were obtained from a male donor with ankylosing spondylitis or in good health (not recorded which).

At least ten counts were recorded for this clonotype. V and J are TRBV7-2 and TRBJ2-2; no firm D call. The V end lost 3 bases, the J end lost 1 base, and 6 bases lay between the germline ends. CDR1 and CDR2 (germline): SGHTA, FQGNSA. This CDR3 is built from 14 residues. DNA of the CDR3: TGTGCCAGCAGCTTCATTGGGAACACCGGGGAGCTGTTTTTT. Translating gives CASSFIGNTGELFF.

This clonotype was recorded at least ten times. This chain connects TRBV5-1 to TRBJ2-1; 8 bases line up with TRBD2. The V gene's germline CDR1 is SGHRS and CDR2 YFSETQ. The junction had 9 bases not matched to a gene; V was cut back by 4 bases and J by 3 bases. This CDR3 has 16 residues. The CDR3 nucleotides are TGCGCCAGCAGCGGTACCGGGGGGGGACTCTACAATGAGCAGTTCTTC. It translates to CASSGTGGGLYNEQFF.

This clonotype was found many times. The chain uses TRBV6-5 and TRBJ2-7, with 8 nucleotides matching TRBD1. Germline values: CDR1 MNHEY, CDR2 SVGAGI. V was clipped by 2 bases and J by 4 bases; unmatched bases: 10. The CDR3 runs 16 residues. CDR3 amino acids: CASSYSGRGLRYEQYF. In nucleotides, the CDR3 is TGTGCCAGCAGTTACAGCGGCAGGGGGCTTCGGTACGAGCAGTACTTC.

This clonotype was seen at least ten times. The chain carries TRBV25-1 and TRBJ2-1, with D possibly matching TRBD2 (5 bases). CDR3 length: 11 residues. Per germline, CDR1 MGHDK and CDR2 SYGVNS. The CDR3 bases are TGTGTCCGGGGCTCCTACAATGAGCAGTTCTTC. Translating it yields CVRGSYNEQFF.